The next 18 T cell receptor beta chains were all read from a single sample in a study of blood T cell repertoires in COVID-19. Some clones are missing from TCRdb's copy, which holds only in-frame ones; the method was immunoSEQ multiplex PCR. Of 150,000 to 200,000 clones in the sample, approximately 88% were seen once. The specimen was PBMCs or T cells enriched from blood (not recorded which). These receptors originate from a man in his 70s who had been exposed to COVID-19.

This chain joins TRBV4-1 and TRBJ1-2; no firm D call. The CDR3 length is 11 residues. The germline V and J ends were trimmed by 8 bases and 5 bases, with 9 bases remaining between them. CDR1 and CDR2 from the germline V gene are MGHRA and YSYEKL. CDR3 loop: CASGGLYGYTF. The CDR3 DNA sequence: TGCGCCAGCGGAGGGCTATATGGCTACACCTTC.

This clone was counted between two and nine times. The rearrangement uses TRBV6-2 or TRBV6-3 and TRBJ2-3; maybe TRBD2 (6 bases). From germline, CDR1 is MNHEY and CDR2 SVGEGT. The V end lost 2 bases, the J end lost 6 bases, and 9 bases lay between the germline ends. This CDR3 has 13 residues. The CDR3 sequence: CASSYGGWDTQYF. For the CDR3, the DNA is TGTGCCAGCAGTTACGGGGGGTGGGATACGCAGTATTTT.

This clone turned up a few times. The chain recombines TRBV14 with TRBJ2-3; 9 bases align to TRBD1. This CDR3 comprises 15 residues. The germline gives CDR1 SGHDN, CDR2 FVKESK. Unmatched junction bases numbered 9, after V lost 5 bases and J lost 6 bases. The CDR3 is CASSFRDRVVDTQYF. CDR3 bases: TGTGCCAGCAGCTTCCGGGACAGGGTTGTGGATACGCAGTATTTT.

The V call is TRBV7-9, the J call TRBJ1-3; D remains ambiguous. The V end was cut by 5 bases, the J end by 2 bases, with 7 bases between. The CDR3 contains 13 residues. The germline V gene encodes CDR1 SEHNR and CDR2 FQNEAQ (reference sequence). CDR3 DNA sequence: TGTGCCAGCAGCCGTAGAGCTGGAAACACCATATATTTT. Residues: CASSRRAGNTIYF.

This chain links TRBV7-2 with TRBJ1-1; D gene uncertain. Germline loops: CDR1 SGHTA, CDR2 FQGNSA. V shed 2 bases and J shed 1 base, with 8 bases lying between them. The length of the CDR3 is 14 residues. The CDR3 DNA reads as TGTGCCAGCAGCTTACAAGAGGCGAACACTGAAGCTTTCTTT. The encoded protein is CASSLQEANTEAFF. The variable domain in full, with the rest retrieved from reference TRBV7-2 and TRBJ1-1, is GAGVSQSPSNKVTEKGKDVELRCDPISGHTALYWYRQSLGQGLEFLIYFQGNSAPDKSGLPSDRFSAERTGGSVSTLTIQRTQQEDSAVYLCASSLQEANTEAFFGQGTRLTVV.

This clone was recorded a few times. The V gene is TRBV10-3, the J gene TRBJ1-4; D ambiguous. The CDR3 extends over 13 amino acids. The germline V gene encodes CDR1 ENHRY and CDR2 SYGVKD. Trimming pared 8 bases from V and 8 bases from J, leaving 15 bases between. This CDR3 is CAISAPRSEKLFF. As DNA, the CDR3 is TGTGCCATCTCGGCTCCTCGGAGCGAAAAACTGTTTTTT.

V and J are TRBV30 and TRBJ2-6, with D possibly TRBD1 on 6 matching bases. The CDR3 extends over 15 amino acids. CDR1 and CDR2 from the germline V gene are GTSNPN and SVGIG (reference sequence). CDR3 DNA: TGTGCTTCGAGTCTCGCAGGGGCTGGGGCCAACGTCCTGACTTTC. This encodes CASSLAGAGANVLTF.

The gene calls are TRBV12-3 or TRBV12-4 and TRBJ2-1, with D possibly TRBD1 on 5 matching bases. V dropped 5 bases and J dropped 8 bases, with 10 bases sitting between them. The CDR3 loop spans 12 amino acids. CDR3: CASSRGGDEQFF. The CDR3 bases are TGTGCCAGCAGTAGGGGTGGCGATGAGCAGTTCTTC.

The chain has TRBV4-2 and TRBJ2-3; no reliable D call. The CDR3 is 13 residues long. Germline loops: CDR1 LGHNA, CDR2 YNFKEQ. V was clipped by 1 base and J by 3 bases, with 5 bases between them. In DNA form, the CDR3 reads TGTGCCAGCAGCCAAGTAGAGACAGATACGCAGTATTTT. It yields the protein CASSQVETDTQYF.

The genes are TRBV19 and TRBJ1-3, with 7 bases fitting TRBD1. The CDR3 extends over 14 amino acids. CDR1 and CDR2 (germline): LNHDA, SQIVND (reference sequence). With V trimmed by 6 bases and J by 4 bases, 6 bases remained unmatched. In DNA form, the CDR3 reads TGTGCCAGTAGACCTCCGGGACAGGGAAACACCATATATTTT. Translation gives CASRPPGQGNTIYF.

The chain combines TRBV5-4 with TRBJ2-3; the D gene is possibly TRBD1 (7 bases). V gave up 7 bases and J gave up 0 bases, with 18 bases separating them. The CDR3 sequence is 16 residues long. The V gene's germline CDR1 is SGHNT and CDR2 YYREEE (reference sequence). CDR3 DNA: TGTGCCAGCGCTCGGGGGAAGGGGGCTAGCACAGATACGCAGTATTTT. This encodes CASARGKGASTDTQYF. Supplemented by reference TRBV5-4 and TRBJ2-3, the full variable domain reads ETGVTQSPTHLIKTRGQQVTLRCSSQSGHNTVSWYQQALGQGPQFIFQYYREEENGRGNFPPRFSGLQFPNYSSELNVNALELDDSALYLCASARGKGASTDTQYFGPGTRLTVL.

A single count supports this clone. This sequence joins TRBV5-1 and TRBJ2-5, with D perhaps matching TRBD2 (6 bases). Germline V gene data show CDR1 as SGHRS and CDR2 as YFSETQ. The CDR3 sequence is 16 residues long. The V end lost 4 bases, the J end lost 1 base, and 17 bases lay between the germline ends. CDR3 loop: CASSQMVGGVQETQYF. CDR3 bases: TGCGCCAGCAGCCAAATGGTTGGCGGGGTCCAAGAGACCCAGTACTTC. The variable domain in full, completed from reference TRBV5-1 and TRBJ2-5, reads KAGVTQTPRYLIKTRGQQVTLSCSPISGHRSVSWYQQTPGQGLQFLFEYFSETQRNKGNFPGRFSGRQFSNSRSEMNVSTLELGDSALYLCASSQMVGGVQETQYFGPGTRLLVL.

To note about this clone: The CDR3 end shows no conserved phenylalanine or tryptophan, and so a read error is likely. The DNA is omitted, as the CDR3 cannot be located on it reliably, and the CDR3 follows TCRdb's listing. The rearrangement uses TRBV7-9 and TRBJ1-2. Germline lookup yields CDR1 SEHNR and CDR2 FQNEAQ (reference sequence). The CDR3 comprises 13 residues, both ends counted. CDR3 residues: CASSLTRQSGGSL.

The chain recombines TRBV27 with TRBJ2-3, with 7 nucleotides matching TRBD1. The CDR3 sequence is 13 residues long. Germline CDR1 is MNHEY and CDR2 is SMNVEV (reference sequence). V was pared by 3 bases and J by 13 bases, with 10 bases of the junction left unmatched. CDR3 bases: TGTGCCAGCAGTTTCTCCGGGACCCAGGGGGAGTATTTT. Amino acids: CASSFSGTQGEYF.

The count of this clone is one. The chain employs TRBV6-6 and TRBJ1-6, with D possibly matching TRBD1 (5 bases). V lost 10 bases and J 1 base, leaving 17 bases between the germline ends. Germline-derived CDR1 and CDR2 are MNHNY and SVGAGI (reference sequence). CDR3 size: 16 residues. DNA for the CDR3: TGTGCCACCCGATCCTCTTCAGGGTCCTATAATTCACCCCTCCACTTT. Protein: CATRSSSGSYNSPLHF.

The sample holds one count of this clone. The CDR3, as DNA: TGCGCCAGCAGCCAAGAGCAGCTAGCGGGAGGGAACACCGGGGAGCTGTTTTTT. This codes for CASSQEQLAGGNTGELFF. The chain uses TRBV4-3 and TRBJ2-2; 11 bases match TRBD2. The length of the CDR3 is 18 residues. The germline V gene has CDR1 LGHNA and CDR2 YSLEER. The junction had 4 bases not matched to a gene; V was cut back by 0 bases and J by 1 base.

V is TRBV12-3 or TRBV12-4 and J is TRBJ1-5, with a weak D call TRBD1 (5 bases). Between the trimmed V and J ends, which lost 3 bases and 7 bases, there was a span of 10 bases. The CDR3 spans 13 residues. CDR3 in amino acids: CASSFGGSQPQHF. The CDR3 coding sequence is TGTGCCAGCAGTTTCGGGGGGAGCCAGCCCCAGCATTTT.

J is TRBJ1-3 and V is TRBV9; tentatively, D is TRBD1 (6 bases). Trimming shortened V by 0 bases and J by 0 bases, and 10 bases separated the two germline ends. The CDR3 is 16 residues long. The germline V gene encodes CDR1 SGDLS and CDR2 YYNGEE. CDR3 protein: CASSVDRQASGNTIYF. As DNA, the CDR3 is TGTGCCAGCAGCGTAGACCGACAGGCCTCTGGAAACACCATATATTTT.